These 17 T cell receptor beta chains were sequenced from one sample in a study of beta chain features in type 1 diabetes. Study-wide results and caveats: Shortening of TCRB CDR3s, moderate but significant, appeared in all four CD4+ subsets of Type 1 diabetes patients.

These receptors' antigens are unknown. Isolated RNA was reverse transcribed in full, so expressed TCRB transcripts were sequenced. The protocol was immunoSEQ multiplex PCR, while the TCRdb copy is restricted to in-frame clones and leaves out a portion. The sample carries more than 250,000 clones, around 25% recorded once. The sequencing sample was made of naive CD4+ T cells from blood. The origin of the receptors is a woman in her twenties or thirties with type 1 diabetes.

Turning to this clone: This sample also contains other DNA sequences that code for the same CDR3. The chain joins TRBV4-1 to TRBJ2-7; possible D gene TRBD2, 7 bases. The ends were cut back, 4 bases at V and 0 bases at J, with 16 bases in the middle. The CDR3 has 16 residues. CDR1 is MGHRA and CDR2 is YSYEKL in the germline V gene. The CDR3 region is CASSRGLADSSYEQYF. The DNA of the CDR3 is TGCGCCAGCAGCCGGGGCCTAGCGGACAGCTCCTACGAGCAGTACTTC.

There are a few counts of this clone. V and J are TRBV2 and TRBJ1-2, with no clear D. V dropped 7 bases and J dropped 3 bases, with 15 bases sitting between them. The CDR3 length is 14 residues. Germline V CDR1 and CDR2: SNHLY, FYNNEI. The CDR3 spells CASKREQLYYGYTF. The CDR3 bases are TGTGCCAGCAAACGGGAACAGCTTTACTATGGCTACACCTTC. Filled out from reference TRBV2 and TRBJ1-2, the complete variable domain reads EPEVTQTPSHQVTQMGQEVILRCVPISNHLYFYWYRQILGQKVEFLVSFYNNEISEKSEIFDDQFSVERPDGSNFTLKIRSTKLEDSAMYFCASKREQLYYGYTFGSGTRLTVV.

The chain has TRBV29-1 and TRBJ1-1, with a weak D call TRBD1 (6 bases). The CDR3 loop spans 12 amino acids. Germline CDR1 is SQVTM and CDR2 is ANQGSEA. V was cut by 7 bases and J by 1 base, with 10 bases left in between. The CDR3 spells CSAQGWNTEAFF. In DNA form, the CDR3 reads TGCAGCGCCCAGGGGTGGAACACTGAAGCTTTCTTT.

As regards this clone: This specimen includes other DNA sequences encoding the same CDR3. This chain uses TRBV9 with TRBJ2-1; tentative D call: TRBD1 (5 bases). Germline V gene lookup returns CDR1 SGDLS and CDR2 YYNGEE. The CDR3 contains 15 residues. Deletions cut 0 bases from V and 1 base from J, with 8 bases between. In nucleotides, the CDR3 is TGTGCCAGCAGCGTAGAAGGGGATTCCTACAATGAGCAGTTCTTC. It yields the protein CASSVEGDSYNEQFF.

The J gene is TRBJ2-6, the V gene TRBV19, with D perhaps TRBD2 (6 bases). The CDR3 totals 14 residues. The V end was cut by 4 bases, the J end by 3 bases, with 7 bases between. Germline V CDR1 and CDR2: LNHDA, SQIVND (reference sequence). The CDR3 is CASSRGGGANVLTF. CDR3 coding DNA: TGTGCCAGTAGTAGGGGAGGTGGGGCCAACGTCCTGACTTTC.

This chain uses TRBV9 with TRBJ2-4; possible D gene TRBD2, 5 bases. Trimming removed 4 bases from V and 8 bases from J, with 16 bases in between. This CDR3 is built from 14 residues. Germline V gives CDR1 SGDLS, CDR2 YYNGEE. DNA for the CDR3: TGTGCCAGCAGCCCCATCAGAGGAGGACACATTCAGTACTTC. Amino acids: CASSPIRGGHIQYF.

The gene calls are TRBV30 and TRBJ1-2; no clear D. The V gene lost 2 bases and the J gene lost 2 bases, with 15 bases spanning the gap. The CDR3 runs 15 residues. The germline V gene has CDR1 GTSNPN and CDR2 SVGIG (reference sequence). CDR3 loop: CAWSTTRVENYGYTF. The CDR3 region has the DNA TGTGCCTGGAGTACCACCCGGGTGGAAAACTATGGCTACACCTTC.

The chain joins TRBV30 to TRBJ1-1; TRBD1 matches at 11 bases. The CDR3 length is 13 residues. Germline CDR1 is GTSNPN and CDR2 is SVGIG (reference sequence). J lost 4 bases, V lost 5 bases, and 3 bases had no gene match. The CDR3 reads CAWGQGAATEAFF. CDR3 bases: TGTGCCTGGGGACAGGGGGCCGCCACTGAAGCTTTCTTT.

The rearrangement links TRBV4-1 to TRBJ1-2; 7 bases align to TRBD1. The CDR3 is 14 residues long. CDR1 and CDR2 (germline): MGHRA, YSYEKL. The V gene end was trimmed by 6 bases and the J gene end by 5 bases; junction bases not matched to a gene: 9. CDR3 amino acids: CASSIDRALYGYTF. DNA for the CDR3: TGCGCCAGCAGTATCGACAGGGCATTATATGGCTACACCTTC.

The chain has TRBV30 and TRBJ2-5; D possibly corresponds to TRBD2 (6 bases). Germline CDR1 reads GTSNPN; CDR2 reads SVGIG (reference sequence). The V gene lost 2 bases and the J gene lost 4 bases, with 11 bases spanning the gap. The CDR3 is 13 amino acids. The CDR3 region has the DNA TGTGCCTGGAGTCCGGACTATGCAGAGACCCAGTACTTC. Its translation: CAWSPDYAETQYF.

This chain connects TRBV13 to TRBJ1-1; no clear D. Trimming shortened V by 5 bases and J by 1 base, and 11 bases separated the two germline ends. CDR3 size: 14 residues. In germline, CDR1 is PRHDT, CDR2 FYEKMQ (reference sequence). The CDR3 bases are TGTGCCAGCAGCCCACTAGCGGGGAACACTGAAGCTTTCTTT. Translated: CASSPLAGNTEAFF. The full variable domain, rest sourced from reference TRBV13 and TRBJ1-1, is AAGVIQSPRHLIKEKRETATLKCYPIPRHDTVYWYQQGPGQDPQFLISFYEKMQSDKGSIPDRFSAQQFSDYHSELNMSSLELGDSALYFCASSPLAGNTEAFFGQGTRLTVV.

There are a few counts of this clone. The DNA of the CDR3 is TGTGCCATCAGTGTCGGGACAGAGCAAGAGACCCAGTACTTC. It encodes CAISVGTEQETQYF. The chain has TRBV10-3 and TRBJ2-5, with TRBD1 identical over 7 bases. The germline gives CDR1 ENHRY, CDR2 SYGVKD. The CDR3 is 14 amino acids. Trimming removed 4 bases from V and 2 bases from J; junction bases left unmatched: 4.

The chain uses TRBV29-1 and TRBJ2-1; 10 positions agree with TRBD2. The CDR3 runs to 14 residues. CDR1 SQVTM and CDR2 ANQGSEA come from the germline V gene. Unmatched junction bases numbered 3, after V lost 6 bases and J lost 1 base. The CDR3: CSVLAGASYNEQFF. CDR3 coding DNA: TGCAGCGTGCTAGCGGGAGCTTCCTACAATGAGCAGTTCTTC.

The chain joins TRBV9 to TRBJ2-1, with D maybe TRBD2 (5 bases). CDR1 and CDR2 (germline): SGDLS, YYNGEE. Between the trimmed V and J ends, which lost 4 bases and 0 bases, there was a span of 17 bases. The CDR3 runs to 17 residues. CDR3 sequence (DNA): TGTGCCAGCAGCCCCCGGACTCAAACTAGCTCCTACAATGAGCAGTTCTTC. The encoded protein is CASSPRTQTSSYNEQFF.

The sample holds a few counts of this clone. CDR3 residues: CASSDLAYEQYF. The CDR3 DNA reads TGTGCCAGCAGTGATCTCGCCTACGAGCAGTACTTC. The rearrangement uses TRBV2 and TRBJ2-7; D not certain. Germline loops: CDR1 SNHLY, CDR2 FYNNEI. The CDR3 is 12 amino acids. V was shortened by 3 bases and J by 2 bases, with 5 bases between the two germline ends.

This clone occurred a few times. V usage is TRBV5-1 and J usage is TRBJ1-2; TRBD1 matches at 7 bases. The junction had 6 bases not matched to a gene; V was cut back by 4 bases and J by 0 bases. The germline CDR1 and CDR2 sequences are SGHRS and YFSETQ. The CDR3 has 15 residues. The CDR3: CASSKTGPTNYGYTF. The DNA of the CDR3 is TGCGCCAGCAGCAAGACAGGGCCAACTAACTATGGCTACACCTTC.

This sequence joins TRBV28 and TRBJ2-1; no definite D call. Germline-derived CDR1 and CDR2 are MDHEN and SYDVKM. The CDR3 contains 19 residues. Trimming removed 1 base from V and 5 bases from J, with 24 bases in between. CDR3 sequence: CASSLSSPRRLVGNNEQFF. In DNA form, the CDR3 reads TGTGCCAGCAGTTTATCCAGCCCACGCCGACTGGTCGGTAACAATGAGCAGTTCTTC.